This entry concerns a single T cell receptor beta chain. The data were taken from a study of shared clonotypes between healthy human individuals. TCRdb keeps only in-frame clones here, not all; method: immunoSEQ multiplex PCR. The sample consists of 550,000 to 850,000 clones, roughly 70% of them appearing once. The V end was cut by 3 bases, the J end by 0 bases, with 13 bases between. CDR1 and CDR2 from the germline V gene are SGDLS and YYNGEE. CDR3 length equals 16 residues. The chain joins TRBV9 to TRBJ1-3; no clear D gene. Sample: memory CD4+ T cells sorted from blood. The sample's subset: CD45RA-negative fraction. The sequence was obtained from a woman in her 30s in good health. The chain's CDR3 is CASSAGISFSGNTIYF. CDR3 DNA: TGTGCCAGCAGCGCCGGGATCAGCTTCTCTGGAAACACCATATATTTT. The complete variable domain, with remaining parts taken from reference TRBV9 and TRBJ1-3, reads DSGVTQTPKHLITATGQRVTLRCSPRSGDLSVYWYQQSLDQGLQFLIQYYNGEERAKGNILERFSAQQFPDLHSELNLSSLELGDSALYFCASSAGISFSGNTIYFGEGSWLTVV.